The clone carrying this T cell receptor beta chain appeared many times. This entry is derived from a study of early T cells in non-severe SARS-CoV-2 infection. From the 5' RACE reads, TCRdb called clonotypes with MiXCR, one entry per CDR3 protein. This repertoire shows some 50,000 distinct CDR3 sequences, approximately 4.1% found once; its top ten account for 6%. Input material: whole blood. The sequence came from an adult who was a healthcare worker with PCR-confirmed SARS-CoV-2 infection or an uninfected control (not recorded which).

The CDR3 nucleotides read TGTGCCACACTTCAGCCCGGGGACCTAGATGGCTACACCTTC. It codes for CATLQPGDLDGYTF. The V and J genes are TRBV27 and TRBJ1-2, with a tentative D call TRBD1 (5 bases). The V end lost 10 bases, the J end lost 6 bases, and 21 bases lay between the germline ends. CDR1 and CDR2 (germline): MNHEY, SMNVEV (reference sequence). The CDR3 sequence is 14 residues long.